This note documents a single TCR beta chain sequence. Positively selected for CCR7, the CD45RO-negative cells used as naive CD8 cells excluded terminally differentiated effector memory CD45RA+ cells. The entry originates in a study of shared clonotypes between healthy human individuals. Germline V gene sequence: CDR1 SNHLY, CDR2 FYNNEI. CDR3 length: 14 residues. With V trimmed by 6 bases and J by 8 bases, 8 bases remained unmatched. Assay execution took place at the deep level. Method: immunoSEQ multiplex PCR; TCRdb's copy keeps in-frame clones and lacks some. The sample contains 2 million or so clones, roughly 95% of which appear only once.

Material: naive CD8+ T cells sorted from blood. The chain couples TRBV2 to TRBJ1-4; 8 bases line up with TRBD1. This clonotype was sampled from a man aged 18 to 29 in good health. CDR3 amino acids: CASRAETGVEKLFF. The DNA for the CDR3 is TGTGCCAGCAGAGCTGAGACAGGGGTCGAAAAACTGTTTTTT.